The TCR beta chain under discussion was sequenced for a study of pediatric ulcerative colitis. Points from the study as a whole: Rectal repertoires separated controls, mild-moderate and acute severe colitis. This repertoire reflects total lymphocytes rather than subpopulations like regulatory T cells.

Before the diagnostic colonoscopy, ulcerative colitis patients were free of immunosuppressive medication. Sequencing depth was up to 500,000 reads per sample. Profiled with immunoSEQ multiplex PCR; TCRdb holds only in-frame clones, not every one. The sample holds around 68,000 clones, around four fifths seen once. In this sample, this clone turned up once. Its antigen remains unidentified. This CDR3 comprises 16 residues. CDR1 SEHNR and CDR2 FQNEAQ come from the germline V gene (reference sequence). V gave up 6 bases and J gave up 6 bases, with 21 bases separating them. The sequenced material came from blood. The TCR was taken from a boy aged 10-17 years with moderate ulcerative colitis. The rearrangement links TRBV7-9 to TRBJ2-1, with a tentative D call TRBD2 (5 bases). The DNA for the CDR3 is TGTGCCAGCAGGATGGGGAGTGGGAGTTTACGCAATGAGCAGTTCTTC. This gives the protein CASRMGSGSLRNEQFF.